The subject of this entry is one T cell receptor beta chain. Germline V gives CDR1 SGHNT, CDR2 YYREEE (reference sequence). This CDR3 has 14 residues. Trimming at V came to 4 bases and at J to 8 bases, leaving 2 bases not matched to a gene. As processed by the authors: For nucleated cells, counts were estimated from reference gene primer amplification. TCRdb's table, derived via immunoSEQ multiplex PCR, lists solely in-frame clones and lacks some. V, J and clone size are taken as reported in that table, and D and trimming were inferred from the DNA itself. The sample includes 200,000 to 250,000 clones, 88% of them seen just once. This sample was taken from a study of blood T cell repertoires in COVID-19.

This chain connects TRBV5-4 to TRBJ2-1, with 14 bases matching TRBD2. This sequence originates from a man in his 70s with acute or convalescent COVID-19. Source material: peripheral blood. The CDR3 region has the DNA TGTGCCAGCAGCCGACTAGCGGGAGGGGATGAGCAGTTCTTC. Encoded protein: CASSRLAGGDEQFF.